The present T cell receptor (beta chain) was sequenced within a study of CD8 T cells in ankylosing spondylitis. Findings and limits, study-wide: Within ankylosing spondylitis blood, a TCR beta motif made up of eight highly homologous variants appeared to be characteristic.

One entry per CDR3 protein, called by TCRdb with MiXCR from the 5' RACE reads. The sample shows approximately 260,000 distinct CDR3 sequences, 18% of them seen only once. This clonotype was observed a few times. As yet, its antigen is unknown. The CDR3 length is 14 residues. Trimming left V 2 bases short and J 3 bases short, with 7 bases between. Germline V gene sequence: CDR1 MNHEY, CDR2 SMNVEV (reference sequence). The genes are TRBV27 and TRBJ2-2, with D possibly being TRBD1 (5 bases). The sequence derives from a male donor with ankylosing spondylitis or in good health (not recorded which). Material for sequencing was blood, either unsorted or a sorted T cell fraction (not recorded which). The CDR3, as DNA: TGTGCCAGCAGTTTACAGGGCTACACCGGGGAGCTGTTTTTT. Its translation is CASSLQGYTGELFF.